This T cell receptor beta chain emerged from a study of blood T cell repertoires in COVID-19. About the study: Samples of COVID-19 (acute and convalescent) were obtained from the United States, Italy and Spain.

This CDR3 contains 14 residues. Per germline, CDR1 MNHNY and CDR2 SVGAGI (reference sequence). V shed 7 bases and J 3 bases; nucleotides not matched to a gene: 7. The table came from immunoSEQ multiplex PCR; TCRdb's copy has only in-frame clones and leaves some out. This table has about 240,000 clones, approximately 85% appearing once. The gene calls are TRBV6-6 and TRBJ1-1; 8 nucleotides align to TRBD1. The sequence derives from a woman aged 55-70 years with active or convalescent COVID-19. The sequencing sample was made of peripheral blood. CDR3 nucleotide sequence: TGTGCCAGCAACCTGGCGACAGGGGACACTGAAGCTTTCTTT. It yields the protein CASNLATGDTEAFF.